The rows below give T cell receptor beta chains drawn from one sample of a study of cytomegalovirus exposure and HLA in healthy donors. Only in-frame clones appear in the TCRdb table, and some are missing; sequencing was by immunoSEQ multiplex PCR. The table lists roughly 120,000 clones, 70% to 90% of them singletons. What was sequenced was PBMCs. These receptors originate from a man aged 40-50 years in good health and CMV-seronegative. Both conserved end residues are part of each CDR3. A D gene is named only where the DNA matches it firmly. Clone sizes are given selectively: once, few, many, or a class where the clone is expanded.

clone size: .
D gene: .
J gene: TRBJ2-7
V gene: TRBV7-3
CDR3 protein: CASSFSDRDLQYF
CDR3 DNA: TGTGCCAGCAGCTTTTCCGACAGAGACTTGCAGTACTTC

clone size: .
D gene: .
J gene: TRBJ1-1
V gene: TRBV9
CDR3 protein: CASSVSLNTEAFF
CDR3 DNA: TGTGCCAGCAGCGTAAGCCTGAACACTGAAGCTTTCTTT

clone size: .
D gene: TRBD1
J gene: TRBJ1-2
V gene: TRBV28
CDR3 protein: CASSPYRGTGGTYGYTF
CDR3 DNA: TGTGCCAGCAGCCCTTACAGGGGGACAGGGGGCACCTATGGCTACACCTTC

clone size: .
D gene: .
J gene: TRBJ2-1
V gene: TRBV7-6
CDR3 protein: CASSRGTDSYNEQFF
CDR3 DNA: TGTGCCAGCAGTCGGGGGACAGACTCCTACAATGAGCAGTTCTTC

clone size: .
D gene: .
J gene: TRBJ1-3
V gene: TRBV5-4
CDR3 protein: CASSPDPPSSGNTIYF
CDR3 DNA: TGTGCCAGCAGCCCCGATCCGCCCAGCTCTGGAAACACCATATATTTT

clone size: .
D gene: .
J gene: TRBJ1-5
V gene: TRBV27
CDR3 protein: CASSTGLGATQPQHF
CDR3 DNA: TGTGCCAGCAGTACGGGACTAGGGGCGACTCAGCCCCAGCATTTT

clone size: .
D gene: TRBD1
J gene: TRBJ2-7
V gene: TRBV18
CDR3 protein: CASSPIGGPSYEQYF
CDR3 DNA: TGTGCCAGCTCACCAATAGGGGGCCCGTCTTACGAGCAGTACTTC

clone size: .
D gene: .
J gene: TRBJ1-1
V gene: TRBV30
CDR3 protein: CAWSDDSLNTEAFF
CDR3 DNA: TGTGCCTGGAGTGATGACAGTCTGAACACTGAAGCTTTCTTT

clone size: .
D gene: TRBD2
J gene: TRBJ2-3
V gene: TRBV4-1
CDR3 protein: CASSFLAGMTDTQYF
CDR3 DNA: TGCGCCAGCAGCTTCCTAGCGGGGATGACAGATACGCAGTATTTT

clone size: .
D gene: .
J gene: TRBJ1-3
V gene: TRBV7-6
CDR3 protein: CASSLAADSGNTIYF
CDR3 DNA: TGTGCCAGCAGCTTAGCTGCGGACTCTGGAAACACCATATATTTT

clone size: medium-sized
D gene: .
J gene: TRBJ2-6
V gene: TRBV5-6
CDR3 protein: CASSLDGQGQYSGANVLTF
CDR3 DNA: TGTGCCAGCAGCTTGGATGGGCAGGGACAATATTCCGGGGCCAACGTCCTGACTTTC

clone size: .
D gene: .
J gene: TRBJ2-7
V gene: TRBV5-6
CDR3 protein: CASSKGGARSYEQYF
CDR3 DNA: TGTGCCAGCAGCAAAGGGGGGGCCAGGTCCTACGAGCAGTACTTC

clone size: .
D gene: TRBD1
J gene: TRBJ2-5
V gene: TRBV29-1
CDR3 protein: CSAGGVQETQYF
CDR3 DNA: TGCAGCGCAGGGGGCGTACAAGAGACCCAGTACTTC

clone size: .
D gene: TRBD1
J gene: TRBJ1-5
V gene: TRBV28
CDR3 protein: CASRGPGQVQPQHF
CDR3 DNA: TGTGCCAGCAGGGGACCGGGACAGGTACAGCCCCAGCATTTT

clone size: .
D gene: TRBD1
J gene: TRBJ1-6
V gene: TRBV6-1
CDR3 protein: CASKLGGQVSSPLHF
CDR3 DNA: TGTGCCAGCAAGCTAGGGGGACAGGTTAGTTCACCCCTCCACTTT

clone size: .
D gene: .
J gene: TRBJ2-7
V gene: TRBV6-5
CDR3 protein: CASSYSYRVYEQYF
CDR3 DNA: TGTGCCAGCAGTTATTCCTACAGAGTCTACGAGCAGTACTTC

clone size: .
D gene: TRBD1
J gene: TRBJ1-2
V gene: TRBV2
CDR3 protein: CASSRLRQGDGYTF
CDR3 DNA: TGTGCCAGCAGTCGGTTGAGACAGGGGGATGGCTACACCTTC

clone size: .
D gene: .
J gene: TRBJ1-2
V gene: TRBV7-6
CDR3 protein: CASSLNRANYGYTF
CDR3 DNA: TGTGCCAGCAGCTTAAACAGAGCTAACTATGGCTACACCTTC

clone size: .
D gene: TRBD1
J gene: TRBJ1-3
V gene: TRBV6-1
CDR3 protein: CASSTGQGDRNTIYF
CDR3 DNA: TGTGCCAGCAGTACCGGACAGGGTGACCGAAACACCATATATTTT

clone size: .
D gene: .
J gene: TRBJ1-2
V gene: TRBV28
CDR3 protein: CASSPNRQGYTF
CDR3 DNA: TGTGCCAGCAGCCCCAACAGGCAAGGCTACACCTTC

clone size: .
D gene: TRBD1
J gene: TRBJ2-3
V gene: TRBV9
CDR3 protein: CASSVDPRDRSQYF
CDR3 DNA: TGTGCCAGCAGCGTAGACCCTCGGGACAGAAGTCAGTATTTT

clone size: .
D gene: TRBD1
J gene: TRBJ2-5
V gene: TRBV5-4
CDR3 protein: CASSPLRDRDSQTQYF
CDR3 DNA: TGTGCCAGCAGCCCCCTCCGGGACAGGGATTCGCAGACCCAGTACTTC

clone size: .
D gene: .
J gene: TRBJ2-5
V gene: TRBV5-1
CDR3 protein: CASSLRTGAETQYF
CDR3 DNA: TGCGCCAGCAGCTTGAGGACGGGAGCAGAGACCCAGTACTTC

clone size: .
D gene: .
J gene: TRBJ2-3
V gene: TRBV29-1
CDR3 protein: CSVPGHHTDTQYF
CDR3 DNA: TGCAGCGTTCCGGGACATCACACAGATACGCAGTATTTT

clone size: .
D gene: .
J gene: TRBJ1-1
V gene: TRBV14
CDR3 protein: CASSQAWPGGDEAFF
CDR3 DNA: TGTGCCAGCAGCCAAGCTTGGCCGGGAGGGGATGAAGCTTTCTTT

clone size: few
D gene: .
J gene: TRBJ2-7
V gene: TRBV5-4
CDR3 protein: CASSSGQRYEQYF
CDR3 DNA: TGTGCCAGCAGCTCGGGTCAGCGGTACGAGCAGTACTTC

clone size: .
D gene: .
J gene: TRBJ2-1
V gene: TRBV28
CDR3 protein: CASSLLGVNEQFF
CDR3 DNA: TGTGCCAGCAGTTTACTAGGGGTCAATGAGCAGTTCTTC

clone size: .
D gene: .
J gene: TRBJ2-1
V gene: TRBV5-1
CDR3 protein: CASSLGIGQRSYNEQFF
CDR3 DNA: TGCGCCAGCAGCCTGGGGATAGGACAGCGGTCCTACAATGAGCAGTTCTTC

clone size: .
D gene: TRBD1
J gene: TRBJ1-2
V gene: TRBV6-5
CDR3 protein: CASSYRQGVGYTF
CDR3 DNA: TGTGCCAGCAGTTACCGGCAGGGGGTAGGCTACACCTTC

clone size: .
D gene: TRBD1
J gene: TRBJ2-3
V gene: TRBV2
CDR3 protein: CASRTGQGDTDTQYF
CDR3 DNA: TGTGCCAGCCGTACGGGACAGGGAGATACAGATACGCAGTATTTT

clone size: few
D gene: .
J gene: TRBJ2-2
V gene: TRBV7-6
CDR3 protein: CASSLAQEQINTGELFF
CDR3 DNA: TGTGCCAGCAGCTTAGCGCAAGAACAGATTAACACCGGGGAGCTGTTTTTT

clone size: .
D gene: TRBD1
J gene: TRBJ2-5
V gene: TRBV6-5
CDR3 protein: CASTSWEGGAETQYF
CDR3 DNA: TGTGCCAGCACCTCCTGGGAAGGGGGCGCCGAGACCCAGTACTTC

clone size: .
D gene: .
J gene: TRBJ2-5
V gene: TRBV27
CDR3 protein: CASSNRVETQYF
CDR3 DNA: TGTGCCAGCAGTAACAGGGTTGAGACCCAGTACTTC

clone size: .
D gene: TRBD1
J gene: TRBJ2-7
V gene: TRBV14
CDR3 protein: CASSQERTGSSYEQYF
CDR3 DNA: TGTGCCAGCAGCCAAGAGAGGACAGGATCTTCCTACGAGCAGTACTTC

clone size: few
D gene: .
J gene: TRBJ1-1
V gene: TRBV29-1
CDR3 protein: CSVESQTGINTEAFF
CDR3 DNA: TGCAGCGTTGAGTCCCAGACAGGAATCAACACTGAAGCTTTCTTT

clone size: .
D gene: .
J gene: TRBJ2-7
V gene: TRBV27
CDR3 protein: CASSALTVIGLGEQYF
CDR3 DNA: TGTGCCAGCAGTGCCTTGACAGTAATCGGCCTTGGCGAGCAGTACTTC

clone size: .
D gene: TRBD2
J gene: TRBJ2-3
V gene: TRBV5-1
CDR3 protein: CASSPTSGGRGTQYF
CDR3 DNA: TGCGCCAGCAGCCCGACTAGCGGGGGAAGGGGGACGCAGTATTTT

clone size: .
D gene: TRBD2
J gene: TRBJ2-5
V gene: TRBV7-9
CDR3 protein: CASSSLGGGETQYF
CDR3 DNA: TGTGCCAGCAGCTCCCTGGGGGGAGGGGAGACCCAGTACTTC

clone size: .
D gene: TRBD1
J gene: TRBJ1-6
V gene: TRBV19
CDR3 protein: CASSVLPGGGDSPLHF
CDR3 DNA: TGTGCCAGTAGTGTCCTCCCAGGGGGCGGCGATTCACCCCTCCACTTT

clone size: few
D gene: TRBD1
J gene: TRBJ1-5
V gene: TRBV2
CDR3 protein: CACRGTGGQPQHF
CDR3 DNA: TGTGCCTGCAGGGGGACAGGAGGGCAGCCCCAGCATTTT

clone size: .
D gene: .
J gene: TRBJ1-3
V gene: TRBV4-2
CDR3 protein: CASSLTGGNTIYF
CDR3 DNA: TGTGCCAGCAGCCTGACGGGGGGCAACACCATATATTTT